The subject of this entry is one T cell receptor (beta chain). Its antigen is unidentified. CDR1 and CDR2 from the germline V gene are LNHDA and SQIVND (reference sequence). This CDR3 is 16 amino acids long. The J segment lost 7 bases and the V segment lost 2 bases, leaving 5 bases of the junction unmatched. This sample is drawn from a study of cytomegalovirus exposure and HLA in healthy donors. This PCR relied on a set of 60 Vbeta primers and 13 Jbeta primers. Using immunoSEQ multiplex PCR, the repertoire was profiled, and TCRdb retains in-frame clones only, with some absent. This sample has fewer than 150,000 clones; approximately 80% occur once, and the top ten carry 0.24%. Study outcomes and limitations: Earlier findings revealed that most TCR beta V segments proved productive either about 87% or about 30% of the time.

The sequenced sample was PBMCs. J is TRBJ2-2 and V is TRBV19; TRBD2 matches 12 bases. The origin of this receptor is a man aged 50 to 60 in good health and CMV-seronegative. CDR3 protein: CASSIRTSGAVGELFF. The CDR3 nucleotides read TGTGCCAGTAGTATACGGACTAGCGGGGCGGTCGGGGAGCTGTTTTTT.